A selection of T cell receptor beta chains follows, all from one sample in a study of CD8 T cells in Susac syndrome. From the immunoSEQ multiplex PCR reads, TCRdb called clonotypes with MiXCR, one entry per CDR3 protein. The sample includes 100,000 to 150,000 distinct CDR3 sequences, approximately 93% seen only once; the top ten take approximately 0.29%. The source material was CD8+ T cells from PBMCs. These receptors originate from a human donor with multiple sclerosis. The CDR3 runs from the conserved cysteine through the conserved F or W. The D gene is left open where the match is weak. Rows give clone size only sometimes, using once, few, many, or a class for an expanded clone.

J gene: TRBJ2-5; clone size: .; V gene: TRBV13; D gene: .; CDR3 protein: CASSLYGGLETQYF; CDR3 DNA: TGTGCCAGCAGCCTCTATGGGGGGCTGGAGACCCAGTACTTC
J gene: TRBJ1-2; clone size: .; V gene: TRBV5-4; D gene: .; CDR3 protein: CASSPSPVNYGYTF; CDR3 DNA: TGTGCCAGCAGCCCATCGCCTGTTAACTATGGCTACACCTTC
J gene: TRBJ1-1; clone size: .; V gene: TRBV5-1; D gene: TRBD1; CDR3 protein: CASSQTGAPMNTEAFF; CDR3 DNA: TGCGCCAGCAGCCAGACAGGGGCCCCCATGAACACTGAAGCTTTCTTT
J gene: TRBJ2-7; clone size: once; V gene: TRBV12-3/TRBV12-4; D gene: .; CDR3 protein: CASSPPGTSYEQYF; CDR3 DNA: TGTGCCAGCAGTCCCCCGGGGACCTCCTACGAGCAGTACTTC
J gene: TRBJ1-5; clone size: .; V gene: TRBV11-2; D gene: TRBD1; CDR3 protein: CASSPGQGWDNQPQHF; CDR3 DNA: TGTGCCAGCAGCCCCGGACAGGGATGGGACAATCAGCCCCAGCATTTT
J gene: TRBJ2-5; clone size: once; V gene: TRBV27; D gene: TRBD1; CDR3 protein: CASPRRDRGRVGETQYF; CDR3 DNA: TGTGCCAGCCCCCGCCGGGACAGGGGGCGAGTTGGGGAGACCCAGTACTTC
J gene: TRBJ2-7; clone size: few; V gene: TRBV7-9; D gene: .; CDR3 protein: CASSPTSYEQYF; CDR3 DNA: TGTGCCAGCAGCCCTACATCCTACGAGCAGTACTTC
J gene: TRBJ2-3; clone size: .; V gene: TRBV7-8; D gene: TRBD2; CDR3 protein: CASSPRTSGGDTQYF; CDR3 DNA: TGTGCCAGCAGCCCACGGACTAGCGGTGGGGATACGCAGTATTTT
J gene: TRBJ2-7; clone size: once; V gene: TRBV20-1; D gene: TRBD1; CDR3 protein: CSARDGTASFYEQYF; CDR3 DNA: TGCAGTGCTAGGGACGGGACAGCCTCCTTCTACGAGCAGTACTTC
J gene: TRBJ1-2; clone size: .; V gene: TRBV19; D gene: .; CDR3 protein: CASSIGRGSFLYGYTF; CDR3 DNA: TGTGCCAGTAGTATAGGGAGGGGGTCCTTTCTCTATGGCTACACCTTC
J gene: TRBJ1-5; clone size: .; V gene: TRBV30; D gene: .; CDR3 protein: CAWSAGVGDRPQHF; CDR3 DNA: TGTGCCTGGAGTGCAGGGGTAGGGGATCGGCCCCAGCATTTT
J gene: TRBJ1-6; clone size: .; V gene: TRBV6-6; D gene: .; CDR3 protein: CASRDPAGGNNSPLHF; CDR3 DNA: TGTGCCAGCAGAGACCCGGCCGGGGGTAATAATTCACCCCTCCACTTT
J gene: TRBJ2-5; clone size: .; V gene: TRBV5-5; D gene: .; CDR3 protein: CASNSPQETQYF; CDR3 DNA: TGTGCCAGCAACAGTCCGCAAGAGACCCAGTACTTC
J gene: TRBJ2-1; clone size: .; V gene: TRBV2; D gene: .; CDR3 protein: CASSGAPSFSYNEQFF; CDR3 DNA: TGTGCCAGCAGTGGCGCCCCCAGCTTCTCCTACAATGAGCAGTTCTTC
J gene: TRBJ2-7; clone size: .; V gene: TRBV3-1; D gene: TRBD1; CDR3 protein: CASSLRQGPHEQYF; CDR3 DNA: TGTGCCAGCAGCCTCCGACAGGGCCCCCACGAGCAGTACTTC
J gene: TRBJ1-2; clone size: .; V gene: TRBV24-1; D gene: .; CDR3 protein: CATSGPQYGYTF; CDR3 DNA: TGTGCCACCAGTGGGCCTCAGTATGGCTACACCTTC
J gene: TRBJ2-1; clone size: .; V gene: TRBV6-1; D gene: TRBD2; CDR3 protein: CASSVRSSGRASYNEQFF; CDR3 DNA: TGTGCCAGCAGTGTTCGGTCGAGCGGGAGGGCCTCCTACAATGAGCAGTTCTTC
J gene: TRBJ2-1; clone size: .; V gene: TRBV6-6; D gene: TRBD1; CDR3 protein: CASSPDRGDEQFF; CDR3 DNA: TGTGCCAGCAGTCCCGACAGGGGCGATGAGCAGTTCTTC
J gene: TRBJ2-1; clone size: .; V gene: TRBV30; D gene: .; CDR3 protein: CAWSVGYNEQFF; CDR3 DNA: TGTGCCTGGAGTGTTGGCTACAATGAGCAGTTCTTC
J gene: TRBJ2-1; clone size: .; V gene: TRBV19; D gene: TRBD1; CDR3 protein: CASSIDWGQGALEQFF; CDR3 DNA: TGTGCCAGTAGTATAGATTGGGGACAGGGGGCACTTGAGCAGTTCTTC
J gene: TRBJ1-1; clone size: .; V gene: TRBV27; D gene: .; CDR3 protein: CASSSWWGTEAFF; CDR3 DNA: TGTGCCAGCAGTTCCTGGTGGGGCACTGAAGCTTTCTTT
J gene: TRBJ1-1; clone size: .; V gene: TRBV5-4; D gene: TRBD1; CDR3 protein: CASREDRGPMGTEAFF; CDR3 DNA: TGTGCCAGCAGGGAGGACAGGGGGCCAATGGGCACTGAAGCTTTCTTT
J gene: TRBJ1-1; clone size: .; V gene: TRBV14; D gene: .; CDR3 protein: CASSQFVRTEAFF; CDR3 DNA: TGTGCCAGCAGCCAATTCGTCAGGACTGAAGCTTTCTTT
J gene: TRBJ2-7; clone size: .; V gene: TRBV4-1; D gene: TRBD2; CDR3 protein: CASSPASGGTRHYEQYF; CDR3 DNA: TGCGCCAGCAGCCCAGCGAGCGGGGGGACAAGGCACTACGAGCAGTACTTC
J gene: TRBJ1-4; clone size: .; V gene: TRBV20-1; D gene: .; CDR3 protein: CSALTGTKKLFF; CDR3 DNA: TGCAGTGCTCTTACCGGGACAAAAAAACTGTTTTTT
J gene: TRBJ1-5; clone size: few; V gene: TRBV3-1; D gene: .; CDR3 protein: CASSQLPPGDRDQPQHF; CDR3 DNA: TGTGCCAGCAGCCAACTCCCGCCAGGGGATCGGGATCAGCCCCAGCATTTT
J gene: TRBJ2-7; clone size: .; V gene: TRBV27; D gene: TRBD2; CDR3 protein: CASSLSSGGANYEQYF; CDR3 DNA: TGTGCCAGCAGTTTATCCTCCGGGGGGGCGAATTACGAGCAGTACTTC
J gene: TRBJ1-2; clone size: .; V gene: TRBV7-9; D gene: TRBD1; CDR3 protein: CASSSPLRDRTRNYGYTF; CDR3 DNA: TGTGCCAGCAGCTCCCCCCTCCGGGACAGGACCCGAAACTATGGCTACACCTTC
J gene: TRBJ2-1; clone size: .; V gene: TRBV12-3/TRBV12-4; D gene: TRBD2; CDR3 protein: CASSLAGGYSYNEQFF; CDR3 DNA: TGTGCCAGCAGTCTGGCGGGAGGATACTCCTACAATGAGCAGTTCTTC
J gene: TRBJ2-1; clone size: .; V gene: TRBV4-1; D gene: TRBD2; CDR3 protein: CASSQKLAGLDNEQFF; CDR3 DNA: TGCGCCAGCAGCCAAAAGCTAGCGGGATTGGACAATGAGCAGTTCTTC
J gene: TRBJ2-1; clone size: .; V gene: TRBV24-1; D gene: .; CDR3 protein: CATSKNYNEQFF; CDR3 DNA: TGTGCCACCAGCAAAAACTACAATGAGCAGTTCTTC
J gene: TRBJ2-1; clone size: .; V gene: TRBV7-9; D gene: TRBD2; CDR3 protein: CASSSLAGSSYNEQFF; CDR3 DNA: TGTGCCAGCAGCTCCCTAGCGGGAAGCTCCTACAATGAGCAGTTCTTC
J gene: TRBJ2-3; clone size: few; V gene: TRBV6-1; D gene: .; CDR3 protein: CASAASGYTDTQYF; CDR3 DNA: TGTGCCAGCGCTGCATCCGGCTACACAGATACGCAGTATTTT
J gene: TRBJ1-4; clone size: .; V gene: TRBV12-3/TRBV12-4; D gene: .; CDR3 protein: CASSYSEKLFF; CDR3 DNA: TGTGCCAGCAGTTACTCCGAAAAACTGTTTTTT
J gene: TRBJ2-7; clone size: .; V gene: TRBV13; D gene: TRBD1; CDR3 protein: CASSPGQWAYEQYF; CDR3 DNA: TGTGCCAGCAGCCCGGGACAGTGGGCCTACGAGCAGTACTTC
J gene: TRBJ2-1; clone size: .; V gene: TRBV13; D gene: TRBD1; CDR3 protein: CASSSFGTGHNEQFF; CDR3 DNA: TGTGCCAGCAGCTCCTTCGGGACAGGCCACAATGAGCAGTTCTTC
J gene: TRBJ1-2; clone size: once; V gene: TRBV12-3/TRBV12-4; D gene: TRBD1; CDR3 protein: CASSHGTGGNYGYTF; CDR3 DNA: TGTGCCAGCAGTCACGGGACAGGGGGGAACTATGGCTACACCTTC
J gene: TRBJ2-5; clone size: .; V gene: TRBV6-2/TRBV6-3; D gene: .; CDR3 protein: CASSSGPRETQYF; CDR3 DNA: TGTGCCAGCAGTTCGGGTCCTAGGGAGACCCAGTACTTC